These 23 T cell receptor beta chains came from one sample sequenced in a study of brain T cells in children with intractable seizures (TCRdb year 2021). The library was generated by the immunoSEQ multiplex PCR assay. Drawn from immuneACCESS, this table holds only the in-frame rearrangements with V and J called that TCRdb kept. Clones are partly lost; checked studies trace under half to an unresolved V gene and leave the rest unexplained. In all, the sample holds around 340,000 clones, and more than 85% of those were seen once. The ten largest make up 4.5% to 7% of the sample. The time point label here, explained by the study, means: blood from clinic visit 5 months post-surgery; TSC patient then seizure free. This material consisted of peripheral blood, taken 4 to 5 months after surgery. Receptors were obtained from a boy under two years old with tuberous sclerosis and intractable seizures.

V and J are TRBV2 and TRBJ2-1, with TRBD2 matching over 11 bases. V gave up 0 bases and J gave up 5 bases; unmatched junction bases: 12. The CDR3 consists of 19 residues. Germline lookup yields CDR1 SNHLY and CDR2 FYNNEI. CDR3 amino acids: CASSEASGQVLAGDNEQFF. CDR3 bases: TGTGCCAGCAGTGAAGCTTCCGGACAGGTACTAGCGGGAGACAATGAGCAGTTCTTC. The full variable domain, completed using reference TRBV2 and TRBJ2-1, is EPEVTQTPSHQVTQMGQEVILRCVPISNHLYFYWYRQILGQKVEFLVSFYNNEISEKSEIFDDQFSVERPDGSNFTLKIRSTKLEDSAMYFCASSEASGQVLAGDNEQFFGPGTRLTVL.

The chain has TRBV10-2 and TRBJ2-1; TRBD2 is a possible D gene (5 bases). Germline V gene lookup returns CDR1 WSHSY and CDR2 SAAADI. The CDR3 sequence is 18 residues long. V lost 1 base and J 3 bases, leaving 19 bases between the germline ends. The CDR3 DNA reads as TGCGCCAGCAGTGAGTTGGGCCTAGCCGTAATTAACTACAATGAGCAGTTCTTC. This encodes CASSELGLAVINYNEQFF.

The chain is built from TRBV7-9 and TRBJ2-1; TRBD2 matches 9 bases. Germline V gene sequence: CDR1 SEHNR, CDR2 FQNEAQ (reference sequence). J gave up 1 base and V 0 bases, and 7 bases lay outside the gene matches. The CDR3 loop spans 18 amino acids. CDR3 coding DNA: TGTGCCAGCAGCTTAGCCCGGCGGGAGGGCAGGTCCTACAATGAGCAGTTCTTC. Encoded protein: CASSLARREGRSYNEQFF. The complete variable domain, with remaining parts taken from reference TRBV7-9 and TRBJ2-1, reads DTGVSQNPRHKITKRGQNVTFRCDPISEHNRLYWYRQTLGQGPEFLTYFQNEAQLEKSRLLSDRFSAERPKGSFSTLEIQRTEQGDSAMYLCASSLARREGRSYNEQFFGPGTRLTVL.

This chain joins TRBV7-3 and TRBJ1-6, with D tentatively TRBD1 (6 bases). CDR1 and CDR2 from the germline V gene are SGHTA and FQGTGA. V gave up 5 bases and J gave up 10 bases, with 18 bases separating them. The CDR3 is 15 amino acids. The CDR3 DNA sequence: TGTGCCAGCAGCGAAGCGGGGGGGCAGGGGTCACCCCTCCACTTT. Its translation is CASSEAGGQGSPLHF. The whole variable domain, filled in from reference TRBV7-3 and TRBJ1-6, reads GAGVSQTPSNKVTEKGKYVELRCDPISGHTALYWYRQSLGQGPEFLIYFQGTGAADDSGLPNDRFFAVRPEGSVSTLKIQRTERGDSAVYLCASSEAGGQGSPLHFGNGTRLTVT.

This sequence joins TRBV5-1 and TRBJ2-5, with D possibly being TRBD1 (7 bases). V dropped 5 bases and J dropped 2 bases, with 13 bases sitting between them. Germline CDR1 reads SGHRS; CDR2 reads YFSETQ. The CDR3 consists of 14 residues. CDR3 sequence: CASRRGQPQETQYF. The CDR3 DNA reads TGCGCCAGCAGGCGGGGACAGCCTCAAGAGACCCAGTACTTC.

This clone was recorded once. J is TRBJ2-5 and V is TRBV6-1, with no clear D. This CDR3 comprises 13 residues. The germline gives CDR1 MNHNS, CDR2 SASEGT. V was cut by 8 bases and J by 1 base, with 11 bases left in between. The CDR3 loop is CASSGTPQETQYF. CDR3 bases: TGTGCCAGCTCCGGAACCCCCCAAGAGACCCAGTACTTC.

The chain links TRBV10-3 to TRBJ2-6; the D is unclear. The CDR3 is 19 residues long. Germline V CDR1 and CDR2: ENHRY, SYGVKD. Trimming left V 2 bases short and J 0 bases short, with 17 bases between. The chain's CDR3 is CAISEARTSYSSGANVLTF. CDR3 DNA sequence: TGTGCCATCAGTGAGGCGCGCACCAGCTACTCCTCTGGGGCCAACGTCCTGACTTTC.

This chain joins TRBV9 and TRBJ2-2; tentatively, D is TRBD2 (7 bases). This CDR3 has 15 residues. Trimming took 3 bases from V and 5 from J, leaving 14 bases between them. Germline V gene sequence: CDR1 SGDLS, CDR2 YYNGEE. DNA of the CDR3: TGTGCCAGCAGCGCTGGCGGGGGCCTGACCGGGGAGCTGTTTTTT. This codes for CASSAGGGLTGELFF.

The rearrangement links TRBV12-3 or TRBV12-4 to TRBJ2-1; D uncertain. This CDR3 is 13 amino acids long. Trimming took 5 bases from V and 7 from J, leaving 12 bases between them. CDR3 bases: TGTGCCAGCAGTCACCTGATACAAAATGAGCAGTTCTTC. Translated: CASSHLIQNEQFF.

The chain carries TRBV11-2 and TRBJ1-2, with unresolved D. The CDR3 totals 12 residues. V was pared by 0 bases and J by 8 bases, with 7 bases between. Germline V gene sequence: CDR1 SGHAT, CDR2 FQNNGV. The CDR3 spells CASSLEQLGYTF. CDR3 coding DNA: TGTGCCAGCAGCTTAGAACAGTTGGGCTACACCTTC. The entire variable domain, with the rest obtained from reference TRBV11-2 and TRBJ1-2, is as follows: EAGVAQSPRYKIIEKRQSVAFWCNPISGHATLYWYQQILGQGPKLLIQFQNNGVVDDSQLPKDRFSAERLKGVDSTLKIQPAKLEDSAVYLCASSLEQLGYTFGSGTRLTVV.

V usage is TRBV29-1 and J usage is TRBJ1-2; maybe TRBD1 (6 bases). The germline gives CDR1 SQVTM, CDR2 ANQGSEA. This CDR3 contains 12 residues. Trimming took 3 bases from V and 5 from J, leaving 10 bases between them. CDR3 DNA: TGCAGCGTTGAGGGGGCAGGGTATGGCTACACCTTC. Amino acid sequence: CSVEGAGYGYTF.

This clone was seen only once. The rearrangement uses TRBV18 and TRBJ2-5; D not resolved. The length of the CDR3 is 13 residues. The V and J ends lost 2 bases and 1 base respectively, with 5 bases between them. The germline CDR1 and CDR2 sequences are KGHSH and LQKENI. The CDR3, as DNA: TGTGCCAGCTCACCATTTCCCCAAGAGACCCAGTACTTC. The encoded protein is CASSPFPQETQYF.

The rearrangement joins TRBV29-1 to TRBJ2-1; the D gene is possibly TRBD1 (6 bases). Between the trimmed V and J ends, which lost 7 bases and 1 base, there was a span of 23 bases. The CDR3 is 17 amino acids. Germline CDR1 and CDR2: SQVTM and ANQGSEA. DNA for the CDR3: TGCAGCGCGACACCCGTCCGGGACACAATTTCCTACAATGAGCAGTTCTTC. Translation gives CSATPVRDTISYNEQFF.

This clone showed up just once. V gene TRBV4-1 combines with J gene TRBJ1-2, with D unresolved. CDR1 MGHRA and CDR2 YSYEKL come from the germline V gene. The CDR3 sequence is 15 residues long. Deletions cut 1 base from V and 3 bases from J, with 12 bases between. The DNA of the CDR3 is TGCGCCAGCAGCCAAGGCACGTCTGGCTACTATGGCTACACCTTC. This encodes CASSQGTSGYYGYTF.

The chain couples TRBV29-1 to TRBJ1-1; D remains ambiguous. CDR3 length: 13 residues. Germline V CDR1 and CDR2: SQVTM, ANQGSEA. Trimming took off 2 bases at V and 1 base at J, with 8 bases between the two ends. The CDR3 loop reads CSVEPGENTEAFF. CDR3 DNA sequence: TGCAGCGTTGAACCCGGAGAGAACACTGAAGCTTTCTTT.

The J gene is TRBJ1-6, the V gene TRBV30, with D unresolved. The CDR3 totals 14 residues. From germline, CDR1 is GTSNPN and CDR2 SVGIG (reference sequence). V was clipped by 3 bases and J by 6 bases, with 12 bases between them. The CDR3 protein is CAWSLRQINSPLHF. CDR3 sequence (DNA): TGTGCCTGGAGCTTGAGGCAAATTAATTCACCCCTCCACTTT.

In this sample, this clone turned up a few times. The chain has TRBV30 and TRBJ1-5, with 7 bases that match TRBD1. CDR1 and CDR2 (germline): GTSNPN, SVGIG (reference sequence). V dropped 2 bases and J dropped 5; count of bases not matched to a gene: 6. The CDR3 runs to 14 residues. CDR3 nucleotide sequence: TGTGCCTGGAGTTTCGCAGGGGGGGATCAGCCCCAGCATTTT. It is translated as CAWSFAGGDQPQHF.

This clone was picked up one time. The rearrangement uses TRBV9 and TRBJ2-3; 7 bases are a match to TRBD2. CDR1 SGDLS and CDR2 YYNGEE come from the germline V gene. The V and J ends lost 3 bases and 5 bases, in that order; junction bases with no gene match: 6. CDR3 size: 14 residues. In DNA form, the CDR3 reads TGTGCCAGCAGCGCCGGACTAGAGGTAGATACGCAGTATTTT. This sequence encodes CASSAGLEVDTQYF.

The chain recombines TRBV5-1 with TRBJ2-1; 8 nucleotides agree with TRBD2. V gave up 5 bases and J gave up 4 bases; unmatched junction bases: 2. This CDR3 contains 13 residues. Germline lookup yields CDR1 SGHRS and CDR2 YFSETQ. The CDR3 is CASRLAAYNEQFF. The CDR3 nucleotides are TGCGCCAGCAGACTAGCGGCTTACAATGAGCAGTTCTTC.

The V call is TRBV24-1, the J call TRBJ1-3; 7 positions match TRBD1. This CDR3 has 16 residues. The germline V gene has CDR1 KGHDR and CDR2 SFDVKD. Trimming cost V 8 bases and J 0 bases; bases outside gene matches: 9. The DNA of the CDR3 is TGTGCCACCACACTGTACAGGGGTAGCTCTGGAAACACCATATATTTT. It is translated as CATTLYRGSSGNTIYF.

This clone has only one observation. The genes are TRBV21-1 and TRBJ2-6; the D call TRBD1 from the table was never checked on the DNA. TRBV21-1 is marked as a pseudogene. CDR3 length: 18 amino acids. CDR3 sequence: CASSKKGQGVSGANVLTF. CDR3 DNA: TGTGCCAGCAGCAAAAAAGGACAGGGGGTCTCTGGGGCCAACGTCCTGACTTTC.

The rearrangement uses TRBV5-1 and TRBJ2-5; 7 bases match TRBD2. The trim removed 0 bases at V and 4 bases at J, leaving 12 bases unmatched. The CDR3 extends over 17 amino acids. The germline V gene encodes CDR1 SGHRS and CDR2 YFSETQ. The CDR3 bases are TGCGCCAGCAGCTTGGCCAGGGACTACCCCACACTAGAGACCCAGTACTTC. Translating it yields CASSLARDYPTLETQYF.

This clone was observed a single time. The chain carries TRBV9 and TRBJ2-2; no definite D call. Germline V gene data show CDR1 as SGDLS and CDR2 as YYNGEE. The CDR3 length is 10 residues. V lost 8 bases and J lost 7, with 6 bases in between. In nucleotides, the CDR3 is TGTGCCAGGTGGGGCGGGGAGCTGTTTTTT. Its protein is CARWGGELFF.